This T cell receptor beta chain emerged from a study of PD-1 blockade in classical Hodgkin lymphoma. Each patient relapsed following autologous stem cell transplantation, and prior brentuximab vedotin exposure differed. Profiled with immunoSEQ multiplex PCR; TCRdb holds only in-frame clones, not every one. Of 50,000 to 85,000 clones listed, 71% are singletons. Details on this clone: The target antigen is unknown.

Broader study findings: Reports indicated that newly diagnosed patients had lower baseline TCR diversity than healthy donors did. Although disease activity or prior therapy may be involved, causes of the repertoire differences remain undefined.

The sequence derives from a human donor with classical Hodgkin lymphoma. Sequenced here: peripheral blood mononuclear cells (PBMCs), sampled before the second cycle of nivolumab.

CDR3 in amino acids: CAQSPGQGEDEQYF. CDR3 DNA sequence: TGTGCCCAATCCCCAGGGCAGGGGGAGGACGAGCAGTACTTC. The V gene is TRBV30, the J gene TRBJ2-5; D may be TRBD1 (7 bases). Gene TRBJ2-7 matches the end of the DNA better, so the J call may be wrong. The CDR3 spans 14 residues. The germline V gene has CDR1 GTSNPN and CDR2 SVGIG (reference sequence).